This T cell receptor beta chain was identified in a study of Tregs in tolerant kidney transplant recipients. Regarding the study as a whole: Few patients were studied, so findings need validation in larger groups. Biological reproducibility was not directly addressed in this study. Tregs expanded with activated donor B cells seemed most donor-specific.

This CDR3 is 10 amino acids long. Deletions cut 3 bases from V and 2 bases from J, with 2 bases between. The germline V gene encodes CDR1 DFQATT and CDR2 SNEGSKA (reference sequence). With regard to this clone: Its antigen is still unknown.

Unstimulated regulatory T cells (CD4+CD25+CD127-), CD4+CD25- non-regulatory cells, CD4 and CD8 cells were FACS-sorted from thawed PBMCs. Method: immunoSEQ multiplex PCR; TCRdb's copy keeps in-frame clones and lacks some. Seen here are 90,000 or so clones, approximately 94% observed once, and the top ten hold roughly 5%. Material: CD8+ T cells from blood. This receptor was obtained from a human donor in good health. The rearrangement uses TRBV20-1 and TRBJ2-7; D ambiguous. Here the CDR3 reads CSASAYEQYF. In DNA, the CDR3 is TGCAGTGCTAGCGCCTACGAGCAGTACTTC.